The following is a T cell receptor beta chain sequence with its context. The antigen is not known. This sample is part of a study of Graves' ophthalmopathy and Graves' hyperthyroidism. Study overall: Researchers obtained peripheral blood at initial diagnosis, before any treatment had begun. Study-level results: Classification of ophthalmopathy versus stable hyperthyroidism by a 13-signature model yielded about 90% sensitivity and around 81% specificity.

Amplified material comprised TCR beta CDR3 regions derived from RNA transcripts. RT-PCR with HTBI primers came first, then second-round multiplex PCR. Each CDR3 protein is one row after TCRdb ran MiXCR on the multiplex PCR reads. There are hundreds of thousands of distinct CDR3 sequences in the sample; about two fifths occur only once, and roughly 3.5% lies in the top ten. V shed 8 bases and J 5 bases; nucleotides not matched to a gene: 11. This CDR3 comprises 15 residues. CDR1 and CDR2 from the germline V gene are SGHTA and FQGNSA. The clonotype comes from an adult man with Graves' ophthalmopathy. Sequencing input: peripheral blood. The V gene is TRBV7-2, the J gene TRBJ2-3, with TRBD1 matching over 9 bases. The CDR3 coding sequence is TGTGCCAGCGGAGAGGGGGGACAGGGAGGAGATACGCAGTATTTT. The encoded protein is CASGEGGQGGDTQYF.